One sample yielded the 30 T cell receptor beta chains listed below, sequenced in a study of T-cell memory formation after mild COVID-19. TCRdb re-called the 5' RACE reads with MiXCR, one entry per CDR3 protein. The sample includes 260,000 or so distinct CDR3 sequences, over 15% of them seen just once. Sequencing used PBMCs or a T cell subset sorted from them (not recorded which). Source of these receptors: a man aged 18 to 30 who had mild COVID-19 (a few samples of this study predate the infection). Cell type and time point are not known.

The chain recombines TRBV5-6 with TRBJ1-1; D remains ambiguous. Germline lookup yields CDR1 SGHDT and CDR2 YYEEEE. Trimming cost V 3 bases and J 6 bases, with 12 bases left between them. The CDR3 is 13 amino acids. CDR3 amino acids: CASSSIPGAEAFF. CDR3 coding DNA: TGTGCCAGCAGCTCCATTCCCGGCGCTGAAGCTTTCTTT.

V gene TRBV7-8 combines with J gene TRBJ2-3; 9 bases align to TRBD2. The CDR3 covers 14 residues. V lost 4 bases, J lost 6 bases, and 5 bases stayed unmatched. Germline CDR1 SGHVS, CDR2 FQNEAQ. The CDR3 region is CASSSLSGGDTQYF. CDR3 nucleotide sequence: TGTGCCAGCAGCTCCCTCAGCGGGGGGGATACGCAGTATTTT. Complete variable domain (other parts from reference TRBV7-8 and TRBJ2-3): GAGVSQSPRYKVAKRGQDVALRCDPISGHVSLFWYQQALGQGPEFLTYFQNEAQLDKSGLPSDRFFAERPEGSVSTLKIQRTQQEDSAVYLCASSSLSGGDTQYFGPGTRLTVL.

The genes are TRBV27 and TRBJ2-3; 8 bases match TRBD2. The CDR3 loop spans 17 amino acids. Losses at the gene ends were 5 bases for V and 0 bases for J; bases not matched to a gene: 10. Germline V CDR1 and CDR2: MNHEY, SMNVEV (reference sequence). Written as DNA, the CDR3 is TGTGCCAGCAGTGACCGGCGGGGGGTGCCTAGCACAGATACGCAGTATTTT. This encodes CASSDRRGVPSTDTQYF.

J is TRBJ2-2 and V is TRBV20-1, with TRBD2 as a possible D gene (6 bases). Germline V lookup: CDR1 DFQATT, CDR2 SNEGSKA (reference sequence). The length of the CDR3 is 14 residues. CDR3 sequence reads: CSAGRFTNTGELFF. CDR3 sequence (DNA): TGCAGCGCGGGGAGATTTACGAACACCGGGGAGCTGTTTTTT.

This clonotype was found many times. V is TRBV12-3 or TRBV12-4 and J is TRBJ2-3; 8 bases fit TRBD2. V shed 6 bases, J shed 4 bases, and the junction held 9 bases outside the gene matches. The CDR3 has 15 residues. Here the CDR3 reads CASSLTGGPSDTQYF. The CDR3 DNA is TGTGCCAGCAGCCTCACGGGGGGGCCCTCAGATACGCAGTATTTT.

The chain combines TRBV4-1 with TRBJ2-5; 9 bases align to TRBD2. This CDR3 has 16 amino acids. Trimming took 1 base from V and 5 from J; bases not matched to a gene: 8. Germline loops: CDR1 MGHRA, CDR2 YSYEKL. The DNA for the CDR3 is TGCGCCAGCAGCCAAGTCATAGCGGGGGTTTTCGAGACCCAGTACTTC. As protein: CASSQVIAGVFETQYF.

This chain uses TRBV7-9 with TRBJ1-1; D possibly corresponds to TRBD1 (5 bases). The germline gives CDR1 SEHNR, CDR2 FQNEAQ (reference sequence). This CDR3 is 14 amino acids long. V lost 6 bases, J lost 3 bases, and 14 bases lay in between. The CDR3 bases are TGTGCCAGCAGTCTTATTGGGGGGGACACTGAAGCTTTCTTT. Translated, it gives CASSLIGGDTEAFF.

V usage is TRBV19 and J usage is TRBJ1-1; 9 nucleotides line up with TRBD1. This CDR3 has 12 residues. The germline V gene has CDR1 LNHDA and CDR2 SQIVND (reference sequence). The J segment lost 4 bases and the V segment lost 9 bases, leaving 3 bases of the junction unmatched. CDR3 sequence reads: CASNRGPTEAFF. CDR3 in DNA: TGTGCCAGCAACAGGGGGCCCACTGAAGCTTTCTTT.

This clonotype was seen more than once but under ten times. The genes are TRBV20-1 and TRBJ2-5; tentatively, D is TRBD1 (5 bases). The CDR3 sequence is 13 residues long. V lost 0 bases and J 4 bases, leaving 9 bases between the germline ends. CDR1 is DFQATT, CDR2 SNEGSKA, per germline (reference sequence). CDR3 in DNA: TGCAGTGCTAGAGACGGAAGGGGAGAGACCCAGTACTTC. Its translation is CSARDGRGETQYF.

The J gene is TRBJ2-7, the V gene TRBV29-1; 7 nucleotides align to TRBD1. The junction had 8 bases not matched to a gene; V was cut back by 1 base and J by 2 bases. Germline V gives CDR1 SQVTM, CDR2 ANQGSEA. The CDR3 runs 15 residues. CDR3 in DNA: TGCAGCGTTGAAGGGGGACAGATTGCACCCTACGAGCAGTACTTC. This gives the protein CSVEGGQIAPYEQYF.

The chain joins TRBV20-1 to TRBJ1-2; the D gene is possibly TRBD1 (5 bases). The CDR3 loop spans 13 amino acids. From germline, CDR1 is DFQATT and CDR2 SNEGSKA (reference sequence). The V gene lost 6 bases and the J gene lost 4 bases, with 15 bases spanning the gap. Here the CDR3 DNA reads TGCAGTGCGGCACCGGGCAGGGTCTATGGCTACACCTTC. It specifies CSAAPGRVYGYTF.

This clonotype appeared a few times. The chain joins TRBV2 to TRBJ2-4, with a weak D call TRBD1 (6 bases). From germline, CDR1 is SNHLY and CDR2 FYNNEI. The CDR3 consists of 15 residues. The germline V and J ends were trimmed by 3 bases and 0 bases, with 9 bases remaining between them. CDR3 sequence: CASSETGRAKNIQYF. Written as DNA, the CDR3 is TGTGCCAGCAGTGAGACAGGCCGAGCCAAAAACATTCAGTACTTC. The full variable domain, with the rest looked up from reference TRBV2 and TRBJ2-4, is EPEVTQTPSHQVTQMGQEVILRCVPISNHLYFYWYRQILGQKVEFLVSFYNNEISEKSEIFDDQFSVERPDGSNFTLKIRSTKLEDSAMYFCASSETGRAKNIQYFGAGTRLSVL.

This clonotype was recorded a few times. The chain combines TRBV27 with TRBJ1-1, with D possibly being TRBD1 (5 bases). Germline V gene data show CDR1 as MNHEY and CDR2 as SMNVEV (reference sequence). CDR3 length equals 15 residues. V was shortened by 7 bases and J by 4 bases, with 19 bases between the two germline ends. The chain's CDR3 is CASILLPGTSTEAFF. The DNA of the CDR3 is TGTGCCAGCATCTTACTACCTGGGACTAGCACTGAAGCTTTCTTT.

The CDR3 coding sequence is TGTGCCAGCAGCACAAGTGGACAGGACTACACCTTC. It is translated as CASSTSGQDYTF. This sequence joins TRBV6-2 or TRBV6-3 and TRBJ1-2; TRBD1 matches 7 bases. Germline CDR1 MNHEY, CDR2 SVGEGT. V trimming: 6 bases; J trimming: 10 bases; junction bases outside the gene matches: 8. The CDR3 runs 12 residues.

As concerns this clonotype: An end of the junction differs from the germline gene, which may be a read error. This chain connects TRBV19 to TRBJ1-6; D gene uncertain. CDR1 and CDR2 from the germline V gene are LNHDA and SQIVND (reference sequence). The length of the CDR3 is 14 residues. CDR3 region: CASSPFRGSSPRHF. In DNA form, the CDR3 reads TGTGCCAGTAGCCCCTTTCGTGGTAGTTCACCCCGCCACTTT. Full variable domain (outside the CDR3, taken from reference TRBV19 and TRBJ1-6): DGGITQSPKYLFRKEGQNVTLSCEQNLNHDAMYWYRQDPGQGLRLIYYSQIVNDFQKGDIAEGYSVSREKKESFPLTVTSAQKNPTAFYLCASSPFRGSSPRHFGNGTRLTVT.

This chain uses TRBV7-9 with TRBJ2-4; no firm D call. V was trimmed by 0 bases and J by 4 bases, leaving 7 bases between them. Germline CDR1 is SEHNR and CDR2 is FQNEAQ (reference sequence). The CDR3 is 14 amino acids. Here the CDR3 DNA reads TGTGCCAGCAGCTTAGCCGACGGGAAAAACATTCAGTACTTC. It yields the protein CASSLADGKNIQYF. Full variable domain (outside the CDR3, taken from reference TRBV7-9 and TRBJ2-4): DTGVSQNPRHKITKRGQNVTFRCDPISEHNRLYWYRQTLGQGPEFLTYFQNEAQLEKSRLLSDRFSAERPKGSFSTLEIQRTEQGDSAMYLCASSLADGKNIQYFGAGTRLSVL.

This clonotype turned up a few times. This chain connects TRBV20-1 to TRBJ1-6; a weak D match, TRBD1 (6 bases). Trimming stripped 3 bases from V and 7 bases from J, with 7 bases between. Germline-derived CDR1 and CDR2 are DFQATT and SNEGSKA (reference sequence). The CDR3 loop spans 12 amino acids. In DNA, the CDR3 is TGCAGTGCTAGTCAGGGGAATTCACCCCTCCACTTT. This encodes CSASQGNSPLHF.

V gene TRBV6-4 combines with J gene TRBJ1-4; the match to TRBD1 covers 9 bases. CDR1 is MRHNA and CDR2 is SNTAGT in the germline V gene. The CDR3 runs 16 residues. The trim removed 6 bases at V and 5 bases at J, leaving 10 bases unmatched. The CDR3 loop is CASRAGTGSWNEKLFF. The CDR3 nucleotides read TGTGCCAGCAGAGCCGGGACAGGGTCCTGGAATGAAAAACTGTTTTTT.

The chain uses TRBV6-5 and TRBJ1-3, with TRBD1 identical over 9 bases. The J segment lost 0 bases and the V segment lost 2 bases, leaving 5 bases of the junction unmatched. CDR1 and CDR2 from the germline V gene are MNHEY and SVGAGI. The CDR3 contains 17 residues. As DNA, the CDR3 is TGTGCCAGCAGTTACGCCGGACAGGGGCGCTCTGGAAACACCATATATTTT. This gives the protein CASSYAGQGRSGNTIYF.

The CDR3 protein is CASSYEAGRYEAFF. In DNA, the CDR3 is TGTGCCAGCAGTTATGAGGCCGGCAGATATGAAGCTTTCTTT. The chain recombines TRBV6-6 with TRBJ1-1; no definite D call. The CDR3 runs to 14 residues. Per the germline V gene, CDR1 is MNHNY and CDR2 is SVGAGI (reference sequence). Between the trimmed V and J ends, which lost 3 bases and 7 bases, there was a span of 15 bases.

This clonotype was observed a single time. The CDR3 coding sequence is TGTGCCAGCAGCGACTTTCGGGTAAACAATGAGCAGTTCTTC. This translates into CASSDFRVNNEQFF. V usage is TRBV2 and J usage is TRBJ2-1; the D is unclear. V was cut by 6 bases and J by 5 bases, with 14 bases left in between. The CDR3 has 14 residues. Germline assignment: CDR1 SNHLY and CDR2 FYNNEI.

The rearrangement uses TRBV27 and TRBJ2-7; D might be TRBD1 (6 bases). V dropped 6 bases and J dropped 2 bases, with 11 bases sitting between them. The CDR3 spans 13 residues. Germline loops: CDR1 MNHEY, CDR2 SMNVEV (reference sequence). CDR3 amino acids: CASRVTGTYEQYF. The CDR3 nucleotides read TGTGCCAGCAGAGTGACAGGTACCTACGAGCAGTACTTC.

The chain joins TRBV18 to TRBJ1-4; weak D call: TRBD1 (5 bases). The CDR3 is 13 residues long. Germline V gives CDR1 KGHSH, CDR2 LQKENI. V dropped 6 bases and J dropped 7 bases, with 12 bases sitting between them. CDR3 nucleotide sequence: TGTGCCAGCTCTCGGGGCGGAATTGAAAAACTGTTTTTT. This codes for CASSRGGIEKLFF. Filled out from reference TRBV18 and TRBJ1-4, the complete variable domain reads NAGVMQNPRHLVRRRGQEARLRCSPMKGHSHVYWYRQLPEEGLKFMVYLQKENIIDESGMPKERFSAEFPKEGPSILRIQQVVRGDSAAYFCASSRGGIEKLFFGSGTQLSVL.

CDR3 nucleotides: TGTGCCAGCTCAGAGTATAGCGGGACAGGGGGGACGAACACTGAAGCTTTCTTT. Its protein is CASSEYSGTGGTNTEAFF. The rearrangement links TRBV18 to TRBJ1-1; 11 nucleotides align to TRBD1. Trimming cost V 5 bases and J 1 base; bases outside gene matches: 12. This CDR3 contains 18 residues. CDR1 is KGHSH, CDR2 LQKENI, per germline.

The chain uses TRBV6-6 and TRBJ2-3, with D unresolved. Germline CDR1 MNHNY, CDR2 SVGAGI (reference sequence). V dropped 7 bases and J dropped 4 bases, with 15 bases sitting between them. The CDR3 length is 14 residues. Here the CDR3 reads CASTPRVPPDTQYF. DNA of the CDR3: TGTGCCAGCACGCCTCGTGTGCCCCCAGATACGCAGTATTTT.

The J gene is TRBJ2-7, the V gene TRBV20-1; TRBD2 is a possible D gene (6 bases). CDR3 length: 13 amino acids. Germline loops: CDR1 DFQATT, CDR2 SNEGSKA (reference sequence). V was trimmed by 4 bases and J by 0 bases, leaving 10 bases between them. The CDR3 sequence: CSAIGGSSYEQYV. CDR3 sequence (DNA): TGCAGTGCTATAGGAGGGTCCTCCTACGAGCAGTACGTC.

This clonotype appeared a few times. V gene TRBV29-1 combines with J gene TRBJ2-5, with D perhaps matching TRBD2 (5 bases). The CDR3 has 13 residues. V was shortened by 5 bases and J by 4 bases, with 14 bases between the two germline ends. Germline CDR1 and CDR2: SQVTM and ANQGSEA. The CDR3 loop reads CSVLIIEGETQYF. Here the CDR3 DNA reads TGCAGCGTTCTTATCATTGAGGGAGAGACCCAGTACTTC.

The V call is TRBV10-2, the J call TRBJ2-5; D possibly corresponds to TRBD1 (5 bases). The CDR3 has 12 residues. Between the trimmed V and J ends, which lost 7 bases and 2 bases, there was a span of 8 bases. The V gene's germline CDR1 is WSHSY and CDR2 SAAADI. DNA of the CDR3: TGCGCCAGCAAGGGGTTACAAGAGACCCAGTACTTC. This sequence encodes CASKGLQETQYF.

The sample holds a few counts of this clonotype. This chain joins TRBV6-1 and TRBJ2-3; 11 bases match TRBD2. The CDR3 is 19 residues long. V was pared by 8 bases and J by 6 bases, with 22 bases of the junction left unmatched. CDR1 MNHNS and CDR2 SASEGT come from the germline V gene. This CDR3 is CASPRRLAGGYVGWDTQYF. The CDR3 bases are TGTGCCAGCCCTCGGCGGCTAGCGGGGGGCTACGTCGGGTGGGATACGCAGTATTTT.

This clonotype was counted at least ten times. The gene calls are TRBV6-6 and TRBJ2-5; TRBD2 might be the D (6 bases). This CDR3 comprises 12 residues. Germline V gene sequence: CDR1 MNHNY, CDR2 SVGAGI (reference sequence). Trimming stripped 6 bases from V and 2 bases from J, with 7 bases between. The CDR3 reads CASSRGQETQYF. The CDR3 DNA follows: TGTGCCAGCAGCCGGGGGCAAGAGACCCAGTACTTC.